The 26 T cell receptor beta chains below were found in one sample sequenced in a study of cytomegalovirus exposure and HLA in healthy donors. The PCR employed 60 Vbeta primers together with 13 Jbeta primers. Method: immunoSEQ multiplex PCR; TCRdb's copy keeps in-frame clones and lacks some. The repertoire holds about 110,000 clones, approximately 83% seen once, with more than 1.5% in the top ten. The sequencing input was PBMCs. The receptor set was obtained from a middle-aged man in good health and CMV-seronegative.

V usage is TRBV5-4 and J usage is TRBJ2-2, with D unresolved. The V end was cut by 3 bases, the J end by 6 bases, with 6 bases between. CDR1 is SGHNT, CDR2 YYREEE, per germline (reference sequence). This CDR3 spans 12 amino acids. The CDR3 DNA follows: TGTGCCAGCAGCTCTACGTCCGGGGAGCTGTTTTTT. Protein product: CASSSTSGELFF.

This clone was detected once. V and J are TRBV5-4 and TRBJ2-3, with 9 bases identical to TRBD2. The V and J ends lost 2 bases and 3 bases, in that order; junction bases with no gene match: 7. The CDR3 totals 16 residues. Per germline, CDR1 SGHNT and CDR2 YYREEE (reference sequence). The CDR3 sequence: CASSFGVSGGTDTQYF. The CDR3 coding sequence is TGTGCCAGCAGCTTCGGTGTTAGCGGGGGAACAGATACGCAGTATTTT.

This chain joins TRBV6-1 and TRBJ1-6; 7 bases are a match to TRBD1. This CDR3 region has 14 residues. The V and J ends lost 7 bases and 9 bases, in that order; junction bases with no gene match: 9. Germline lookup yields CDR1 MNHNS and CDR2 SASEGT. The CDR3 coding sequence is TGTGCCAGCACTGAGGGACAGTTTGGTTCACCCCTCCACTTT. Protein: CASTEGQFGSPLHF.

V and J are TRBV4-2 and TRBJ2-3; TRBD2 matches at 11 bases. V was pared by 0 bases and J by 2 bases, with 4 bases of the junction left unmatched. This CDR3 region has 17 residues. The germline V gene has CDR1 LGHNA and CDR2 YNFKEQ. The CDR3 bases are TGTGCCAGCAGCCAAGAGATAGCGGGGGGGATCACAGATACGCAGTATTTT. Amino acid sequence: CASSQEIAGGITDTQYF.

The J gene is TRBJ2-7, the V gene TRBV28; tentatively, D is TRBD1 (5 bases). Trimming shortened V by 7 bases and J by 4 bases, and 17 bases separated the two germline ends. Germline CDR1 MDHEN, CDR2 SYDVKM. The CDR3 extends over 14 amino acids. The CDR3 loop reads CASKESGNQYEQYF. CDR3 in DNA: TGTGCCAGCAAGGAGTCAGGGAACCAGTACGAGCAGTACTTC.

The V gene is TRBV7-7, the J gene TRBJ2-1; no clear D. The ends were cut back, 1 base at V and 2 bases at J, with 15 bases in the middle. CDR1 and CDR2 (germline): SSHAT, FNYEAQ (reference sequence). The CDR3 is 17 residues long. The CDR3 DNA is TGTGCCAGCAGCTTAGGTCGGGTAGGAACTACCTACAATGAGCAGTTCTTC. This translates into CASSLGRVGTTYNEQFF.

This chain connects TRBV7-9 to TRBJ1-1; 8 bases align to TRBD1. V was pared by 4 bases and J by 1 base, with 5 bases of the junction left unmatched. The CDR3 length is 15 residues. From germline, CDR1 is SEHNR and CDR2 FQNEAQ (reference sequence). The CDR3 region has the DNA TGTGCCAGCAGCTGGGGAGACAGGGGGAACACTGAAGCTTTCTTT. Its translation is CASSWGDRGNTEAFF.

The J gene is TRBJ2-7, the V gene TRBV2, with no clear D. The V gene's germline CDR1 is SNHLY and CDR2 FYNNEI. This CDR3 region has 12 residues. The V and J ends lost 6 bases and 7 bases respectively, with 13 bases between them. This CDR3 reads CASRPEAEEQYF. For the CDR3, the DNA is TGTGCCAGCAGGCCTGAGGCTGAAGAGCAGTACTTC.

V and J are TRBV4-2 and TRBJ1-4; D unclear. This CDR3 is built from 15 residues. CDR1 LGHNA and CDR2 YNFKEQ come from the germline V gene. The V end was cut by 4 bases, the J end by 0 bases, with 9 bases between. CDR3 sequence: CASSPLRATNEKLFF. CDR3 nucleotide sequence: TGTGCCAGCAGCCCCCTCCGGGCAACTAATGAAAAACTGTTTTTT.

This chain links TRBV6-6 with TRBJ1-5; a weak D match, TRBD1 (5 bases). Germline CDR1 and CDR2: MNHNY and SVGAGI (reference sequence). The CDR3 sequence is 11 residues long. Trimming removed 2 bases from V and 12 bases from J, with 8 bases in between. As DNA, the CDR3 is TGTGCCAGCAGTTACCAGGGTATCCAGCATTTT. Its translation: CASSYQGIQHF.

The chain joins TRBV7-2 to TRBJ2-7; D uncertain. Trimming took off 2 bases at V and 2 bases at J, with 7 bases between the two ends. Germline CDR1 reads SGHTA; CDR2 reads FQGNSA. This CDR3 region has 13 residues. DNA for the CDR3: TGTGCCAGCAGCTTACTCTCGGCCTACGAGCAGTACTTC. Amino acid sequence: CASSLLSAYEQYF.

This chain uses TRBV5-1 with TRBJ1-1, with 8 nucleotides matching TRBD1. J was trimmed by 8 bases and V by 4 bases; bases with no gene match: 10. This CDR3 has 14 amino acids. Germline CDR1 reads SGHRS; CDR2 reads YFSETQ. The CDR3 sequence: CASSLMGQAGEAFF. The CDR3 DNA follows: TGCGCCAGCAGCCTGATGGGACAGGCAGGAGAAGCTTTCTTT.

V gene TRBV5-1 combines with J gene TRBJ2-3; 12 bases agree with TRBD1. This CDR3 contains 15 residues. V lost 3 bases and J lost 4; bases outside the gene matches: 3. CDR1 and CDR2 (germline): SGHRS, YFSETQ. The CDR3 bases are TGCGCCAGCAGCTCGGGACAGGGGGCGGCAGATACGCAGTATTTT. Protein sequence: CASSSGQGAADTQYF.

The chain employs TRBV7-2 and TRBJ2-5; 9 bases are a match to TRBD1. V lost 3 bases and J lost 3; bases outside the gene matches: 5. Germline V gene lookup returns CDR1 SGHTA and CDR2 FQGNSA. This CDR3 is 15 amino acids long. The CDR3, as DNA: TGTGCCAGCAGCTTGGGGACAGGGATGAAAGAGACCCAGTACTTC. Its protein is CASSLGTGMKETQYF.

V and J are TRBV28 and TRBJ1-1; 9 bases agree with TRBD1. CDR1 and CDR2 (germline): MDHEN, SYDVKM. The CDR3 runs to 14 residues. The V segment lost 4 bases and the J segment 10 bases; nucleotides outside the gene matches: 10. The CDR3 protein is CASSSPNRGRGAFF. The CDR3 nucleotides are TGTGCCAGCAGTTCCCCAAACAGGGGGCGGGGAGCTTTCTTT.

The J gene is TRBJ2-3, the V gene TRBV4-1; 10 nucleotides align to TRBD2. Germline V gene data show CDR1 as MGHRA and CDR2 as YSYEKL. This CDR3 region has 18 residues. Germline trimming cut 8 bases from V and 1 base from J; bases unmatched to any gene: 15. Here the CDR3 DNA reads TGCGCCAGCGCGTTTCGGACCCTAGCGGGGGCCGGCACAGATACGCAGTATTTT. Its translation: CASAFRTLAGAGTDTQYF.

This chain's CDR3 is CASSTGALQGAAYTF. The CDR3 DNA reads TGTGCCAGCAGTACCGGAGCCTTACAGGGGGCGGCCTACACCTTC. J is TRBJ1-2 and V is TRBV27; the match to TRBD1 covers 9 bases. V shed 5 bases, J shed 10 bases, and the junction held 14 bases outside the gene matches. Germline V gene sequence: CDR1 MNHEY, CDR2 SMNVEV (reference sequence). The CDR3 is 15 amino acids.

The chain has TRBV5-6 and TRBJ2-1; D possibly corresponds to TRBD2 (5 bases). Per the germline V gene, CDR1 is SGHDT and CDR2 is YYEEEE. V gave up 5 bases and J gave up 10 bases, with 13 bases separating them. The CDR3 is made up of 12 amino acids. DNA of the CDR3: TGTGCCAGCAGTTCCCCGGGGATGGAGCAGTTCTTC. The encoded protein is CASSSPGMEQFF.

This clone has only a few counts. This sequence joins TRBV19 and TRBJ1-2; the D gene is possibly TRBD1 (5 bases). The V end lost 3 bases, the J end lost 8 bases, and 16 bases lay between the germline ends. In germline, CDR1 is LNHDA, CDR2 SQIVND (reference sequence). CDR3 size: 14 residues. The CDR3 nucleotides are TGTGCCAGTAGTATTGCCTCTCTGGGGCGGGGCTACACCTTC. Translating gives CASSIASLGRGYTF.

The chain joins TRBV19 to TRBJ1-4, with D unclear. V gave up 7 bases and J gave up 5 bases, with 5 bases separating them. In germline, CDR1 is LNHDA, CDR2 SQIVND (reference sequence). The CDR3 is 11 residues long. The chain's CDR3 is CASMRNEKLFF. Here the CDR3 DNA reads TGTGCCAGTATGCGGAATGAAAAACTGTTTTTT.

The chain joins TRBV6-6 to TRBJ2-3; the D is unclear. The CDR3 totals 15 residues. V was cut by 2 bases and J by 0 bases, with 9 bases left in between. The germline gives CDR1 MNHNY, CDR2 SVGAGI (reference sequence). CDR3 DNA: TGTGCCAGCAGTTACCTAAGATCCAGCACAGATACGCAGTATTTT. Amino acid sequence: CASSYLRSSTDTQYF.

Here the CDR3 DNA reads TGTGCCAGCAGCTCGCCCACAGGGGGCAGAGGAAACACCATATATTTT. As protein: CASSSPTGGRGNTIYF. This chain links TRBV7-9 with TRBJ1-3, with 9 bases fitting TRBD1. J lost 4 bases, V lost 4 bases, and 8 bases had no gene match. The length of the CDR3 is 16 residues. Germline V CDR1 and CDR2: SEHNR, FQNEAQ (reference sequence).

V gene TRBV9 combines with J gene TRBJ2-1, with D tentatively TRBD1 (7 bases). Germline values: CDR1 SGDLS, CDR2 YYNGEE. Trimming removed 4 bases at V and 7 bases at J, with 18 bases between. The CDR3 length is 15 residues. The CDR3 sequence is CASSTRSQGGNEQFF. CDR3 nucleotide sequence: TGTGCCAGCAGCACCAGAAGCCAGGGGGGAAATGAGCAGTTCTTC.

The rearrangement uses TRBV6-1 and TRBJ2-7, with 9 positions matching TRBD1. CDR1 is MNHNS and CDR2 is SASEGT in the germline V gene. J lost 0 bases, V lost 10 bases, and 7 bases had no gene match. This CDR3 comprises 14 residues. CDR3: CATHRDRDSYEQYF. The CDR3 DNA follows: TGTGCCACCCATCGGGACAGGGACTCCTACGAGCAGTACTTC.

This chain joins TRBV9 and TRBJ1-2; TRBD1 matches 8 bases. CDR3 length: 13 amino acids. CDR1 is SGDLS, CDR2 YYNGEE, per germline. With 3 bases clipped from V and 2 bases from J, the junction kept 0 bases outside the gene matches. Here the CDR3 DNA reads TGTGCCAGCAGCGGGACAGGGAACTATGGCTACACCTTC. It translates to CASSGTGNYGYTF.

V gene TRBV19 combines with J gene TRBJ1-5; D may be TRBD1 (6 bases). The V gene's germline CDR1 is LNHDA and CDR2 SQIVND (reference sequence). Trimming cost V 0 bases and J 4 bases, with 10 bases left between them. This CDR3 comprises 15 residues. Here the CDR3 DNA reads TGTGCCAGTAGTATAGATGGGACACGAAATCAGCCCCAGCATTTT. The encoded protein is CASSIDGTRNQPQHF.